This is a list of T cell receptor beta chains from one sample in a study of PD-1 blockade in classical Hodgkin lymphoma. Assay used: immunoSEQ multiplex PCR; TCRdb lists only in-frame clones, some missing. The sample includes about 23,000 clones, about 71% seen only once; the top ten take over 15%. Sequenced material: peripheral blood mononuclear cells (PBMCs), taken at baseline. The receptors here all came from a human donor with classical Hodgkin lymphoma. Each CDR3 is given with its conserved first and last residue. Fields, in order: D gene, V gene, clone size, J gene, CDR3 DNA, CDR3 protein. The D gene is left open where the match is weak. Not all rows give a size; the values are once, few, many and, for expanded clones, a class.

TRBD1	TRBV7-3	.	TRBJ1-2	TGTGCCAGCAGCTCGGGACAGGGGTCGTTGGGCTACACCTTC	CASSSGQGSLGYTF
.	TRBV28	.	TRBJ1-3	TGTGCCAGCCTAAAGGTTTTCTCTGGAAACACCATATATTTT	CASLKVFSGNTIYF
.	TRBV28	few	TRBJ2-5	TGTGCCAGCAGTTTAGGGTTCCGGTTCAGGGTATCAGGAGAGACCCAGTACTTC	CASSLGFRFRVSGETQYF
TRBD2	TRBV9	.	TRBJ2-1	TGTGCCAGCAGCGTAAGCGGGGCCTCCTACAATGAGCAGTTCTTC	CASSVSGASYNEQFF
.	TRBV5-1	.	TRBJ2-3	TGCGCCAGCAGCTTGTCCGGGACCACCACAGATACGCAGTATTTT	CASSLSGTTTDTQYF
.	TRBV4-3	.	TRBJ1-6	TGCGCCAGCAGCCAAGAAGGAGGGCTCGGCTCCTATAATTCACCCCTCCACTTT	CASSQEGGLGSYNSPLHF
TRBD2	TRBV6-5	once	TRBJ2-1	TGTGCCAGCAGTTACCAAGCGGGGGGGTACGGCAATGAGCAGTTCTTC	CASSYQAGGYGNEQFF
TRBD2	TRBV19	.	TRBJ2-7	TGTGCCAGTAGTCCAGGACTAGCGGGCTCTGGCTCCTACGAGCAGTACTTC	CASSPGLAGSGSYEQYF
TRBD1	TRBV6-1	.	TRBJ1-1	TGTGCCAGCAGTTCGACAGGGCGCACTGAAGCTTTCTTT	CASSSTGRTEAFF
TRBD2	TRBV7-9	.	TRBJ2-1	TGTGCCAGCAGCTCCCCCGCCCGGCGGGAGGTGTCCAATGAGCAGTTCTTC	CASSSPARREVSNEQFF
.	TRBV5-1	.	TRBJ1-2	TGCGCCAGCAGCTTGGCTGGGGGTTACACCTTC	CASSLAGGYTF
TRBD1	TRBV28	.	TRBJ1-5	TGTGCCAGCAGTTTTGAGGGGGCTCAGCCCCAGCATTTT	CASSFEGAQPQHF
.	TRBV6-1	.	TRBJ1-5	TGTGCCAGCAGTCCCACAGGATACCATCAGCCCCAGCATTTT	CASSPTGYHQPQHF
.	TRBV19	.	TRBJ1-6	TGTGCCAGTCGGTGGAGGGATTCACCCCTCCACTTT	CASRWRDSPLHF
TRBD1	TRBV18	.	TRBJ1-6	TGTGCCAGCTCACTGGGACAGGGCCGTTCACCCCTCCACTTT	CASSLGQGRSPLHF
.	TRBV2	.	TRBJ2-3	TGTGCCAGCAGATACTCTAGCACAGATACGCAGTATTTT	CASRYSSTDTQYF
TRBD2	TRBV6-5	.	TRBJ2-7	TGTGCCAGCAGTTACTCGGGACTACCCTACGAGCAGTACTTC	CASSYSGLPYEQYF
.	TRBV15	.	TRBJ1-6	TGTGCCACCAGCAGAAGCTCCGGGCCCGGGGGGGGTAATTCACCCCTCCACTTT	CATSRSSGPGGGNSPLHF
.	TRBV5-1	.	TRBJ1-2	TGTGCCAGCAGCTTGGAGGGTTGGGGCTACACCTTC	CASSLEGWGYTF
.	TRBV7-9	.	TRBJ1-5	TGTGCCAGCAGCCTGGACCGGAGTATCAATCAGCCCCAGCATTTT	CASSLDRSINQPQHF
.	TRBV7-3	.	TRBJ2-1	TGTGCCAGCAGCCCCCGGGCCTCATTAAGCAATGAGCAGTTCTTC	CASSPRASLSNEQFF
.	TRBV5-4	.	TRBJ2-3	TGTGCCAGCAGCTTGGGGGCAACAGATACGCAGTATTTT	CASSLGATDTQYF
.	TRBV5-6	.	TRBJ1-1	TGTGCCAGCAGCTTCGCTGGGGCGGGAACTGAAGCTTTCTTT	CASSFAGAGTEAFF
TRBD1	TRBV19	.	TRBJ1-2	TGCGCCAGTAGTATACCAAGCCGGGACAGGTGGGTGGACACCTTC	CASSIPSRDRWVDTF
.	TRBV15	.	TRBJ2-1	TGTGCCACCAGCAGAGATGGGGGTAACAATGAGCAGTTCTTC	CATSRDGGNNEQFF
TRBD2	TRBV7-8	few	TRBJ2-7	TGTGCCAGCAGCTTACGGGGGGTAGCGGGAGGCCTTTCCTACGAGCAGTACTTC	CASSLRGVAGGLSYEQYF
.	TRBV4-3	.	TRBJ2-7	TGCGCCAGCAGCCGAGCGGACGGTCCCTACGAGCAGTACTTC	CASSRADGPYEQYF
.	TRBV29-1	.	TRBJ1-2	TGCAGCGTCCGTAGGGTGGATGGCTACACCTTC	CSVRRVDGYTF
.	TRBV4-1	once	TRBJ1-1	TGCGCCAGCAGCCAGGTTGACAGCCTAAACACTGAAGCTTTCTTT	CASSQVDSLNTEAFF
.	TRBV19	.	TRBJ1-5	TGTGCCAGTAGTTTCCTATCCGGGGCAGGCACTCAGCCCCAGCATTTT	CASSFLSGAGTQPQHF
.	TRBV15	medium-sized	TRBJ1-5	TGTGCCACCAGCGAGACACATTATAGCAATCAGCCCCAGCATTTT	CATSETHYSNQPQHF
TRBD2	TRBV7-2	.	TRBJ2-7	TGTGCCAGCAGCCCGGGACTAGCGGGAGTAGTACTAGAGCAGTACTTC	CASSPGLAGVVLEQYF
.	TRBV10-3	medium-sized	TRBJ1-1	TGTGCCATCAGGTCGAGTGCAGGGATGAACACTGAAGCTTTCTTT	CAIRSSAGMNTEAFF
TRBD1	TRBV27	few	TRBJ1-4	TGTGCCAGCAGTTTATCTGGTGTACCGAAGACAGGGTATAATGAAAAACTGTTTTTT	CASSLSGVPKTGYNEKLFF
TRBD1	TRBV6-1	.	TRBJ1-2	TGTGCCAGCAGTCCGACAGGGGGCTTGAGGACCTTC	CASSPTGGLRTF
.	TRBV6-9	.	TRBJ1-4	TGTGCCAGCAGTGACGGACAGACCCCTAATGAAAAACTGTTTTTT	CASSDGQTPNEKLFF
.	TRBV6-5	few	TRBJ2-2	TGTGCCAGCAGCAACTCGGGCGGGGAGCTGTTTTTT	CASSNSGGELFF
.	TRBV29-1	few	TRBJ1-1	TGCGGGGGTTCTTCGGGCACTGAAGCTTTCTTT	CGGSSGTEAFF
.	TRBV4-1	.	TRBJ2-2	TGCGCCAGCAGCCAAGTTTACGGAATGAACACCGGGGAGCTGTTTTTT	CASSQVYGMNTGELFF
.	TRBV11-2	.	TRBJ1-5	TGTGCCAGCAGCTTAGGAGGTGGCGGTTCTAGTCAGCCCCAGCATTTT	CASSLGGGGSSQPQHF
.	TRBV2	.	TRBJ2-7	TGTGCCAGCAGTGACCCGACAGTTTCCTACGAGCAGTACTTC	CASSDPTVSYEQYF
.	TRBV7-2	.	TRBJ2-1	TGTGCCAGCAGCCAGGACCCGAGCTCCTACAATGAGCAGTTCTTC	CASSQDPSSYNEQFF
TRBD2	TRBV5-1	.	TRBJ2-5	TGCGCCAGCAGCTTGGGTCTAGCGGGAGGGCCCGGAGAGACCCAGTACTTC	CASSLGLAGGPGETQYF
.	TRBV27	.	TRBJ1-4	TGTGCCAGTGATAGCCCAGGGGAGGATGAAAAACTGTTTTTT	CASDSPGEDEKLFF
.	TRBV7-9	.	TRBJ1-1	TGTGCCAGCAGCCAAATATTCAGGGGCCCGAGTGCTGAAGCTTTCTTT	CASSQIFRGPSAEAFF
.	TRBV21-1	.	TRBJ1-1	TGTGCCAGCAGCGCCAGGACAGCAGGTTGGACTGAAGCTTTCTTT	CASSARTAGWTEAFF
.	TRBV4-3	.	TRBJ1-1	TGCGCCAGCAGCCAAGAAGCTGAGGGGCTGGACACTGAAGCTTTCTTT	CASSQEAEGLDTEAFF
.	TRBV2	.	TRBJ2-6	TGTGCCAGCAGTAACTCCTTACCTTTAAGCTCTGGGGCCAACGTCCTGACTTTC	CASSNSLPLSSGANVLTF
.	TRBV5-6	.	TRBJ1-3	TGTGCCAGCAGCTTGGTCGCCCGTGAAGCGAACACCATATATTTT	CASSLVAREANTIYF
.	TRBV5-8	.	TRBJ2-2	TGTGCCAGCAGCTTGCTGGACACATCGTGGACCGGGGAGCTGTTTTTT	CASSLLDTSWTGELFF
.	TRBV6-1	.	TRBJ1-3	TGTGCCAGCAGTGATCCCACAGGGTGGAACACCATATATTTT	CASSDPTGWNTIYF
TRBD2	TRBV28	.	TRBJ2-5	TGTGCCAGCAGTCCCGGGGGGGGTTTGACCCAGTACTTC	CASSPGGGLTQYF
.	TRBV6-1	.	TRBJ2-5	TGTGCCAGCAGTCTCTTCGCCGGGAAGGAGACCCAGTACTTC	CASSLFAGKETQYF
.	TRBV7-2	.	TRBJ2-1	TGTGCCAGCAGCTTAGTGGGCCACAATGAGCAGTTCTTC	CASSLVGHNEQFF
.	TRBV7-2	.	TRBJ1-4	TGTGCCAGCAGCTTCTCTACCAGGGTGTATGAACTGTTTTTT	CASSFSTRVYELFF
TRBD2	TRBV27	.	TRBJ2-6	TGTGCCAGCAGTCAGGGACTAGCGGGAGTTATAACTGGGGCCAACGTCCTGACTTTC	CASSQGLAGVITGANVLTF
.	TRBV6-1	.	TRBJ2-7	TGTGCCAGCGGAGACTTAGGCTACGAGCAGTACTTC	CASGDLGYEQYF